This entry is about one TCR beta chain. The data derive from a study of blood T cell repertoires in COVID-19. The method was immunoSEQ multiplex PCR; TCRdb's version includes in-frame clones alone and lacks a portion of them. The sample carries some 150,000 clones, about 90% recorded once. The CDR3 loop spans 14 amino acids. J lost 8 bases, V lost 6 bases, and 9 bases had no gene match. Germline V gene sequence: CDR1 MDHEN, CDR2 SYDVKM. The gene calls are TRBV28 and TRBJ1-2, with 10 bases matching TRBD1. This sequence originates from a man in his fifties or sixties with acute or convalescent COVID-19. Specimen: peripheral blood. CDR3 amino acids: CASSTGQGVGGYTF. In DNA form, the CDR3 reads TGTGCCAGCAGCACCGGACAGGGGGTTGGAGGCTACACCTTC.